The 5 T cell receptor beta chains below come from one sample, sequenced in a study of radiation and T cells in renal cell carcinoma. The sample's time point: baseline pretreatment blood. Documented treatment: 15 Gy SBRT to primary tumor, nephrectomy 4 weeks later. Assay: immunoSEQ multiplex PCR; the TCRdb copy retains only in-frame clones and omits some. The sample yields about 160,000 clones, approximately 90% seen once. Specimen: blood, collected from a patient whose treatment included radiotherapy and nephrectomy. Every receptor here comes from a woman between 65 and 79 years old with renal cell carcinoma.

This clone was found a few times. The chain employs TRBV19 and TRBJ1-1; D gene unclear. Germline CDR1 reads LNHDA; CDR2 reads SQIVND (reference sequence). There are 14 residues in the CDR3. V was shortened by 1 base and J by 4 bases, with 10 bases between the two germline ends. The CDR3 protein is CASSIGPLGTEAFF. The CDR3 bases are TGTGCCAGTAGTATAGGGCCCCTCGGCACTGAAGCTTTCTTT.

The rearrangement links TRBV13 to TRBJ2-2; maybe TRBD2 (5 bases). This CDR3 has 17 amino acids. Trimming left V 5 bases short and J 0 bases short, with 16 bases between. Germline values: CDR1 PRHDT, CDR2 FYEKMQ (reference sequence). The CDR3 DNA sequence: TGTGCCAGCAGCCCGGGCCGGACTCACGCGAACACCGGGGAGCTGTTTTTT. This codes for CASSPGRTHANTGELFF.

This clone was counted a single time. The V call is TRBV30, the J call TRBJ2-1; D not resolved. Germline CDR1 is GTSNPN and CDR2 is SVGIG (reference sequence). V shed 0 bases and J shed 4 bases, with 7 bases lying between them. This CDR3 comprises 13 residues. CDR3 protein: CAWSVGVYNEQFF. CDR3 in DNA: TGTGCCTGGAGTGTCGGAGTTTACAATGAGCAGTTCTTC.

The rearrangement joins TRBV7-2 to TRBJ2-3, with 11 bases identical to TRBD2. V was pared by 4 bases and J by 0 bases, with 6 bases of the junction left unmatched. The CDR3 runs to 17 residues. Germline CDR1 reads SGHTA; CDR2 reads FQGNSA. Here the CDR3 DNA reads TGTGCCAGCAGCTCAAGACTAGCGGGGATTAGCACAGATACGCAGTATTTT. Translation: CASSSRLAGISTDTQYF.

The chain uses TRBV4-3 and TRBJ1-1, with a tentative D call TRBD1 (5 bases). Germline assignment: CDR1 LGHNA and CDR2 YSLEER. CDR3 size: 14 residues. Trimming left V 1 base short and J 6 bases short, with 12 bases between. CDR3 DNA: TGCGCCAGCAGCCAAGGAGGGGTCAGCGCTGAAGCTTTCTTT. It encodes CASSQGGVSAEAFF.